Following are 7 T cell receptor beta chains from one sample sequenced in a study of shared clonotypes between healthy human individuals. Sequenced by immunoSEQ multiplex PCR; TCRdb stores in-frame clones only, minus some. Of 2,500,000 or so clones in the sample, 93% were seen once. What was sequenced was naive CD4+ T cells from PBMCs. Subset reported: CD45RA+ positively selected. The receptors stem from a man aged 18 to 35 in good health. Some clones in this sample may be carry-over from other donors' samples.

The CDR3 protein is CASSLVKGLAKNIQYF. The CDR3, as DNA: TGTGCCAGCAGCTTGGTGAAGGGACTAGCCAAAAACATTCAGTACTTC. The rearrangement uses TRBV7-4 and TRBJ2-4; tentative D call: TRBD2 (6 bases). The V end was cut by 3 bases, the J end by 0 bases, with 12 bases between. The CDR3 totals 16 residues. CDR1 and CDR2 (germline): SGHVT, SQSDAQ.

V and J are TRBV28 and TRBJ1-5; a possible D gene is TRBD1 (5 bases). This CDR3 comprises 15 residues. The germline V and J ends were trimmed by 7 bases and 1 base, with 14 bases remaining between them. From germline, CDR1 is MDHEN and CDR2 SYDVKM. In nucleotides, the CDR3 is TGTGCCAGCACGGTCGGCAGGGCGAGCAATCAGCCCCAGCATTTT. Protein product: CASTVGRASNQPQHF.

This chain joins TRBV7-3 and TRBJ2-1; tentatively, D is TRBD2 (6 bases). The CDR3 runs 13 residues. Trimming shortened V by 0 bases and J by 10 bases, and 10 bases separated the two germline ends. Germline V gene lookup returns CDR1 SGHTA and CDR2 FQGTGA. In nucleotides, the CDR3 is TGTGCCAGCAGCTTAACGGGGGAGGCCGAGCAGTTCTTC. Its protein is CASSLTGEAEQFF.

The rearrangement joins TRBV7-2 to TRBJ1-2, with D tentatively TRBD1 (6 bases). This CDR3 is 13 amino acids long. The ends were cut back, 3 bases at V and 4 bases at J, with 9 bases in the middle. Germline loops: CDR1 SGHTA, CDR2 FQGNSA. In DNA form, the CDR3 reads TGTGCCAGCAGCTTCGACAGGTCCTATGGCTACACCTTC. Translated: CASSFDRSYGYTF.

This chain connects TRBV28 to TRBJ2-1; D gene ambiguous. V dropped 5 bases and J dropped 14 bases, with 16 bases sitting between them. The CDR3 is 12 amino acids. The germline gives CDR1 MDHEN, CDR2 SYDVKM. CDR3 nucleotide sequence: TGTGCCAGCAGTCCCCCCGGGTTGGGGAAGTTCTTC. Protein product: CASSPPGLGKFF.

The chain is built from TRBV28 and TRBJ2-1, with 8 bases aligning to TRBD2. This CDR3 comprises 15 residues. Germline V gene sequence: CDR1 MDHEN, CDR2 SYDVKM. Trimming at V came to 5 bases and at J to 4 bases, leaving 7 bases not matched to a gene. The CDR3 sequence: CASSPGRGGYNEQFF. CDR3 DNA sequence: TGTGCCAGCAGTCCTGGCCGGGGGGGGTACAATGAGCAGTTCTTC.

The chain couples TRBV29-1 to TRBJ2-5; D gene uncertain. CDR1 is SQVTM and CDR2 is ANQGSEA in the germline V gene. The CDR3 is 13 residues long. Trimming removed 3 bases at V and 5 bases at J, with 13 bases between. The CDR3 region has the DNA TGCAGCGTTGACCGGGTTCAAGGCGAGACCCAGTACTTC. Its translation is CSVDRVQGETQYF.